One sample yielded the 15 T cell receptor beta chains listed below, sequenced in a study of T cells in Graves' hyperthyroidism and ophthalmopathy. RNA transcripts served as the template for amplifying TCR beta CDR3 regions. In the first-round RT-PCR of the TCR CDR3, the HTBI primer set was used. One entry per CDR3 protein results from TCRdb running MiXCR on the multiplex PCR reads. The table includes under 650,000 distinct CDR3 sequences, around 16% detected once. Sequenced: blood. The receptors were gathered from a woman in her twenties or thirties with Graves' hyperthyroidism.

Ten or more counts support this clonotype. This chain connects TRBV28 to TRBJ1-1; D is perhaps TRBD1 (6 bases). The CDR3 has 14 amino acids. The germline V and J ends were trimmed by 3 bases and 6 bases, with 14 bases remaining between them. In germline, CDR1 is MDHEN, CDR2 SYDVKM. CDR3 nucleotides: TGTGCCAGCAGTTTGGGGGGCAGTAGGGCTGAAGCTTTCTTT. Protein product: CASSLGGSRAEAFF.

The CDR3 loop is CASNGVDKNIQYF. The CDR3 nucleotides read TGTGCCAGCAACGGGGTGGACAAAAACATTCAGTACTTC. The rearrangement joins TRBV5-5 to TRBJ2-4, with D perhaps matching TRBD2 (5 bases). The germline V gene has CDR1 SGHKS and CDR2 YYEKEE (reference sequence). The CDR3 spans 13 residues. V was cut by 6 bases and J by 3 bases, with 10 bases left in between.

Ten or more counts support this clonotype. The chain's CDR3 is CSARDRTGANYGYTF. CDR3 nucleotide sequence: TGCAGTGCTAGAGACCGGACAGGGGCGAATTATGGCTACACCTTC. The chain carries TRBV20-1 and TRBJ1-2, with 9 bases fitting TRBD1. There are 15 residues in the CDR3. Germline V gene lookup returns CDR1 DFQATT and CDR2 SNEGSKA (reference sequence). V dropped 0 bases and J dropped 5; count of bases not matched to a gene: 7.

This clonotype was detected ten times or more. CDR3 protein: CASSQQGALRDEQFF. The CDR3 DNA reads as TGTGCCAGCAGCCAACAGGGGGCATTAAGGGATGAGCAGTTCTTC. The gene calls are TRBV11-2 and TRBJ2-1; the match to TRBD1 covers 9 bases. There are 15 residues in the CDR3. The junction had 10 bases not matched to a gene; V was cut back by 5 bases and J by 8 bases. CDR1 and CDR2 from the germline V gene are SGHAT and FQNNGV.

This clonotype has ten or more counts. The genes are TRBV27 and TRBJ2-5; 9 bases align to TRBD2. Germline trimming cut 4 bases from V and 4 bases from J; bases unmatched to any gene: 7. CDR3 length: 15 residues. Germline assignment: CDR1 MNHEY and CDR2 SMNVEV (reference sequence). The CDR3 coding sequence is TGTGCCAGCAGTTCGCTAGCGGGGCAATCAGAGACCCAGTACTTC. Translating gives CASSSLAGQSETQYF.

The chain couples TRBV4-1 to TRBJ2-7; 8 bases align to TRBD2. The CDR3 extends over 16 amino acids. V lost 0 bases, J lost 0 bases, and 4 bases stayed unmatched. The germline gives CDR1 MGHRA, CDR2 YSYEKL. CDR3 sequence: CASSQETSEPSYEQYF. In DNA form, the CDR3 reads TGCGCCAGCAGCCAAGAGACTAGCGAGCCCTCCTACGAGCAGTACTTC.

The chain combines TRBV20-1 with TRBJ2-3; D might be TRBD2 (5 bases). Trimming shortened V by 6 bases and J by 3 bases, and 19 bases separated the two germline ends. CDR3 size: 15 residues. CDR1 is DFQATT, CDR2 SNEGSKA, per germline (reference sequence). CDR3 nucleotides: TGCAGTGCCCCCGTACCAGCTTCGGGGACAGATACGCAGTATTTT. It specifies CSAPVPASGTDTQYF.

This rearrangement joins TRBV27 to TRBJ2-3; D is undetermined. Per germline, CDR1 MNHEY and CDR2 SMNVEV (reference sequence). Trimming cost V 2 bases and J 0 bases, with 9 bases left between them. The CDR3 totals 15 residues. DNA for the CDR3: TGTGCCAGCAGTTTAGGCCGGTTTAGCACAGATACGCAGTATTTT. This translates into CASSLGRFSTDTQYF.

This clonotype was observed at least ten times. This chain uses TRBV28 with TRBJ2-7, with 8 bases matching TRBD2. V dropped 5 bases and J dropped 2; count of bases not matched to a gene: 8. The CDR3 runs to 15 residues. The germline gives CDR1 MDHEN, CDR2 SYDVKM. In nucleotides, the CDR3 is TGTGCCAGCAGTCCCCTGGGCGGGAGGACCTACGAGCAGTACTTC. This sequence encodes CASSPLGGRTYEQYF.

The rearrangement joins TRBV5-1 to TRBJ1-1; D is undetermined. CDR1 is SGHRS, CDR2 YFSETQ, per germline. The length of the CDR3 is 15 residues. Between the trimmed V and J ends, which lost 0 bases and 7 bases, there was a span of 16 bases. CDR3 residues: CASSLARGSVNEAFF. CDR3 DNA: TGCGCCAGCAGCTTGGCCCGAGGGTCTGTTAATGAAGCTTTCTTT.

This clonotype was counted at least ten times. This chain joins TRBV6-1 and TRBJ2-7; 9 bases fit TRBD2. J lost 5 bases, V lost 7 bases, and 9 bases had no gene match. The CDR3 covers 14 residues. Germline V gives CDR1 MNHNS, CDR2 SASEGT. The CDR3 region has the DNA TGTGCCAGCAACCTGGGACTAGCAGACGACGAGCAGTACTTC. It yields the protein CASNLGLADDEQYF.

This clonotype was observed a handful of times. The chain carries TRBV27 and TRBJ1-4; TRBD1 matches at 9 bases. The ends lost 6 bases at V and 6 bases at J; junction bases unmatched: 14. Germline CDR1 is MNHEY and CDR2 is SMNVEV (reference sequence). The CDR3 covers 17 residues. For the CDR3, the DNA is TGTGCCAGCAGACCCGAAGGGACAGGGTGGGTCGATGAAAAACTGTTTTTT. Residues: CASRPEGTGWVDEKLFF.

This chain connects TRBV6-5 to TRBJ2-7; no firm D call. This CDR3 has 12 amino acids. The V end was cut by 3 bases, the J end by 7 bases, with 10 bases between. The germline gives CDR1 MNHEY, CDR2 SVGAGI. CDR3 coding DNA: TGTGCCAGCAGTTATACGCCTGGTGAGCAGTACTTC. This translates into CASSYTPGEQYF.

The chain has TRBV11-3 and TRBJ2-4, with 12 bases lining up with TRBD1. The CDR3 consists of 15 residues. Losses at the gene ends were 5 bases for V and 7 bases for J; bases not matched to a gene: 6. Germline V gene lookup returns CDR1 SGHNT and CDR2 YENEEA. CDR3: CASSPPGQGANIQYF. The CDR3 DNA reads TGTGCCAGCAGCCCTCCGGGACAGGGGGCGAACATTCAGTACTTC.

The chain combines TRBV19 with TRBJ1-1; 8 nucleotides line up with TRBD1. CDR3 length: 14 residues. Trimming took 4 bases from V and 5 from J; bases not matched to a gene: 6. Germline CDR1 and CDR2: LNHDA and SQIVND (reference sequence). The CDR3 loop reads CASSTGGVRTEAFF. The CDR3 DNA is TGTGCCAGTAGTACAGGGGGCGTTCGAACTGAAGCTTTCTTT.